The 7 T cell receptor beta chains presented below share a single source sample, sequenced in a study of T cells in Graves' hyperthyroidism and ophthalmopathy (dated 2019 in TCRdb). The method behind the library was multiplex PCR. Instrument used: Illumina HiSeq 2000. TCR beta CDR3 regions were amplified from RNA transcripts. The TCR CDR3 was subjected to a first round of RT-PCR using the HTBI primer set and the Qiagen OneStep RT-PCR kit. Using fastp trimming at Q25 and MiXCR clonotype assembly, TCRdb reanalyzed the public sequencing data and kept in-frame beta chains. Here each entry gathers all rows of one CDR3 protein and keeps the most common genes and DNA. Here the sample has 450,000 to 700,000 distinct CDR3 sequences; just over 45% occur a single time. The top ten constitute 15% to 20% of the sample. The sample comprised peripheral blood or thyroid tissue (not recorded which). These receptors were taken from an adult woman with Graves' disease, either hyperthyroidism or ophthalmopathy (not recorded which).

This clonotype was seen many times. V and J are TRBV25-1 and TRBJ2-2; TRBD1 or TRBD2 may be the D gene (5 bases each). Trimming removed 3 bases at V and 4 bases at J, with 15 bases between. The CDR3 runs to 16 residues. The germline V gene has CDR1 MGHDK and CDR2 SYGVNS. CDR3 sequence reads: CASSDGAHMGTGELFF. In DNA form, the CDR3 reads TGTGCCAGCAGTGACGGGGCTCACATGGGCACCGGGGAGCTGTTTTTT.

This sequence joins TRBV12-3 or TRBV12-4 and TRBJ2-2; no firm D call. V lost 10 bases, J lost 5 bases, and 17 bases lay in between. This CDR3 is built from 14 residues. The CDR3 coding sequence is TGTGCCACCGTTGCCGGCCTTTATACCGGGGAGCTGTTTTTT. This sequence encodes CATVAGLYTGELFF.

The chain couples TRBV7-2 to TRBJ1-1; D call uncertain. Germline V gene lookup returns CDR1 SGHTA and CDR2 FQGNSA. Trimming removed 1 base from V and 5 bases from J, with 11 bases in between. The CDR3 length is 14 residues. CDR3 sequence: CASSLVGRSTEAFF. The CDR3 coding sequence is TGTGCCAGCAGCTTAGTGGGGAGGAGTACTGAAGCTTTCTTT.

The chain employs TRBV7-3 and TRBJ2-5, with D perhaps TRBD2 (6 bases). This CDR3 is built from 16 residues. V shed 3 bases and J shed 0 bases, with 14 bases lying between them. Germline lookup yields CDR1 SGHTA and CDR2 FQGTGA. The DNA for the CDR3 is TGTGCCAGCAGCTTTGGAGCGACTAGGTACCAAGAGACCCAGTACTTC. Translated, it gives CASSFGATRYQETQYF.

The V gene is TRBV2, the J gene TRBJ1-3; perhaps TRBD1 as D (6 bases). The germline V and J ends were trimmed by 3 bases and 4 bases, with 13 bases remaining between them. This CDR3 is 15 amino acids long. Germline V gives CDR1 SNHLY, CDR2 FYNNEI. The CDR3 protein is CASSEGGQAGNTIYF. The CDR3 coding sequence is TGTGCCAGCAGTGAGGGGGGGCAGGCGGGAAACACCATATATTTT. Combining the CDR3 with reference TRBV2 and TRBJ1-3 gives the whole variable domain EPEVTQTPSHQVTQMGQEVILRCVPISNHLYFYWYRQILGQKVEFLVSFYNNEISEKSEIFDDQFSVERPDGSNFTLKIRSTKLEDSAMYFCASSEGGQAGNTIYFGEGSWLTVV.

In its sample, this clonotype was seen a few times. This chain uses TRBV7-2 with TRBJ2-7; D remains unclear. Deletions cut 5 bases from V and 1 base from J, with 12 bases between. CDR1 SGHTA and CDR2 FQGNSA come from the germline V gene. The CDR3 sequence is 14 residues long. Written as DNA, the CDR3 is TGTGCCAGCAGCCCCGTCCGGTCTTCCTACGAGCAGTACTTC. Its protein is CASSPVRSSYEQYF. Combining the CDR3 with reference TRBV7-2 and TRBJ2-7 gives the whole variable domain GAGVSQSPSNKVTEKGKDVELRCDPISGHTALYWYRQSLGQGLEFLIYFQGNSAPDKSGLPSDRFSAERTGGSVSTLTIQRTQQEDSAVYLCASSPVRSSYEQYFGPGTRLTVT.

This clonotype has a handful of counts. The J gene is TRBJ1-5, the V gene TRBV10-3; no clear D gene. The CDR3 spans 13 residues. V was shortened by 4 bases and J by 3 bases, with 7 bases between the two germline ends. CDR1 and CDR2 from the germline V gene are ENHRY and SYGVKD. The CDR3 DNA reads TGTGCCATCAGTGGGGCAGTCAATCAGCCCCAGCATTTT. Translation gives CAISGAVNQPQHF.